This T cell receptor (beta chain) was recovered during a study of graft-versus-host responses after intestinal transplantation. Across the study: Following induction with anti-thymocyte globulin, all recipients were given tacrolimus and steroids for three to four years. Study-level results: Peak circulating GvH clone levels tracked with early post-transplant HvG declines. The authors found GvH clones in recipient marrow, some appearing first in ileum or blood. Allograft clonal ratios (graft-versus-host to host-versus-graft) were high in patients who had graft-donor T cell macrochimerism.

V was trimmed by 5 bases and J by 0 bases, leaving 17 bases between them. This CDR3 has 17 residues. Germline CDR1 and CDR2: SEHNR and FQNEAQ (reference sequence). Some clones are missing from TCRdb's copy, which holds only in-frame ones; the method was immunoSEQ multiplex PCR. In the table there are about 97,000 clones, 85% to 95% of which are singletons. Concerning this clone itself: What it binds is not known.

This chain links TRBV7-9 with TRBJ2-1, with D perhaps matching TRBD2 (6 bases). Sample: unstimulated CD8+ T cells sorted from spleen or lymph node cells, taken before transplant. The receptor was derived from a human donor who was the organ donor for an intestinal transplant. The DNA of the CDR3 is TGTGCCAGCAGCCCACCAACTAGCACGAGCTCCTACAATGAGCAGTTCTTC. Encoded protein: CASSPPTSTSSYNEQFF.